The rows below give T cell receptor beta chains drawn from one sample of a study of T cell responses to AZD1222 COVID-19 vaccine. The method was immunoSEQ multiplex PCR; TCRdb's version includes in-frame clones alone and lacks a portion of them. The table shows about 92,000 clones, with about nine tenths occurring only once. The material sequenced was peripheral blood, taken on day 0 of AZD1222 vaccination. The receptors were sampled from an adult in good health. Each CDR3 is given with its conserved first and last residue. D genes are given only for firm matches. Part of the rows lack a size; the others show once, few, many or a class for expanded clones.

TRBV29-1	once	TRBJ1-2	TRBD1	TGCAGCGTTGAAGACGGGACAGACTATGGCTACACCTTC	CSVEDGTDYGYTF
TRBV11-2	once	TRBJ2-3	-	TGTGCCAGCAGCAGAACAGAGTTAGATACGCAGTATTTT	CASSRTELDTQYF
TRBV9	-	TRBJ2-1	TRBD1	TGTGCCAGCAGCGTCTACCAGGGGGCTGCTGGGGAGCAGTTCTTC	CASSVYQGAAGEQFF
TRBV28	-	TRBJ2-2	-	TGTGCCAGCAGTCCCTCAGGGAACGCGAACACCGGGGAGCTGTTTTTT	CASSPSGNANTGELFF
TRBV19	-	TRBJ2-7	-	TGTGCCAGTAGTATTGGAGCCCGAAAAGAGCAGTACTTC	CASSIGARKEQYF
TRBV9	-	TRBJ1-2	TRBD1	TGTGCCAGCAGCAAACCCACCGAAACAGGGGGCGCCGGCTATGGCTACACCTTC	CASSKPTETGGAGYGYTF
TRBV7-8	once	TRBJ1-1	TRBD1	TGTGCCAGCAGCCCGGAATTCAGGACAGGCTCAGCTTTCTTT	CASSPEFRTGSAFF
TRBV15	-	TRBJ2-5	-	TGTGCCACCAGCAGCGGGACCATTCGTGAGACCCAGTACTTC	CATSSGTIRETQYF
TRBV18	-	TRBJ2-1	TRBD2	TGTGCCAGCTCACCAAGGACTAGCGGGGGTCCGGGTGAGCAGTTCTTC	CASSPRTSGGPGEQFF
TRBV7-2	-	TRBJ1-3	-	TGTGCCAGCAGCTCCCCGGGAGGTAGCTCTGGAAACACCATATATTTT	CASSSPGGSSGNTIYF
TRBV5-4	once	TRBJ2-3	-	TGTGCCAGCAGCCGTTCTCCCGGACTGGGCGAGGATACGCAGTATTTT	CASSRSPGLGEDTQYF
TRBV7-9	-	TRBJ1-6	-	TGTGCCAGCAGCCCCCCAGGTAGCAATAATTCACCCCTCCACTTT	CASSPPGSNNSPLHF
TRBV7-6	-	TRBJ2-7	TRBD1	TGTGCCAGCAGCCCCCGCCCCTCGACAGGGATGCCCACCTACGAGCAGTACTTC	CASSPRPSTGMPTYEQYF
TRBV5-1	-	TRBJ1-4	TRBD1	TGCGCCAGCAGTACCGGGACAGCTAATGAAAAACTGTTTTTT	CASSTGTANEKLFF
TRBV5-1	-	TRBJ1-1	-	TGCGCCAGCAGTCCCCAGGGATCCACTGAAGCTTTCTTT	CASSPQGSTEAFF
TRBV2	once	TRBJ1-2	TRBD1	TGTGCCAGCACCCCTGGGGCAGGGGGCACCTATGGCTACACCTTC	CASTPGAGGTYGYTF
TRBV7-9	-	TRBJ1-3	-	TGTGCCAGCAGCTTAATACGCAGCGCTGGGAACACCATATATTTT	CASSLIRSAGNTIYF
TRBV7-9	-	TRBJ1-1	-	TGTGCCAGCAGCCCTAGGGGTTTGAACACTGAAGCTTTCTTT	CASSPRGLNTEAFF
TRBV19	-	TRBJ1-1	-	TGTGCCAGTAGCGGGGGCGGTAACACTGAAGCTTTCTTT	CASSGGGNTEAFF
TRBV7-3	-	TRBJ1-1	-	TGTGCCAGCAGCTCCCTAGGGAAGCACACTGAAGCTTTCTTT	CASSSLGKHTEAFF
TRBV7-2	-	TRBJ2-3	TRBD1	TGTGCCAGCAGCGCCGACAGGGGGCCGACAGATACGCAGTATTTT	CASSADRGPTDTQYF
TRBV4-3	-	TRBJ1-2	TRBD1	TGCGCCAGCAGCCAAGGCCTTTCGACAGGGGGCAACTATGGCTACACCTTC	CASSQGLSTGGNYGYTF
TRBV18	-	TRBJ2-7	TRBD1	TGTGCCAGCTCAATCGGGACAGGGGGCGGCGAGCAGTACTTC	CASSIGTGGGEQYF
TRBV7-9	-	TRBJ1-6	-	TGTGCCAGCGGATACGGGGACTCACCCCTCCACTTT	CASGYGDSPLHF
TRBV5-1	few	TRBJ2-7	-	TGCGCCAGCAGGGCTGACTCCTACGAGCAGTACTTC	CASRADSYEQYF
TRBV7-3	-	TRBJ2-1	-	TGTGCCAGCAGCTTGAGCTTATACAATGAGCAGTTCTTC	CASSLSLYNEQFF
TRBV19	once	TRBJ1-1	TRBD1	TGTGCCAGTAGTACAATACCGGGACAGTATTGGGAAGCTTTCTTT	CASSTIPGQYWEAFF
TRBV25-1	-	TRBJ2-7	TRBD1	TGTGCCAGCAGTGCGATAGACGACCGAGGGACAGGAAGAGGGAGGCAGTACTTC	CASSAIDDRGTGRGRQYF
TRBV7-2	-	TRBJ2-3	TRBD2	TGTGCCAGCAGCTTAGCGAGGCTAGCGGGGGAGGGTTGGGATACGCAGTATTTT	CASSLARLAGEGWDTQYF
TRBV19	few	TRBJ2-6	-	TGTGCCAGTTCGCAGGGTAGCTCTGGGGCCAACGTCCTGACTTTC	CASSQGSSGANVLTF
TRBV29-1	-	TRBJ1-2	TRBD1	TGCAGCGTTCTGCCACTTGACAGGGTCGGTGGCTACACCTTC	CSVLPLDRVGGYTF
TRBV9	-	TRBJ1-6	-	TGTGCCAGCAGCGTATTTGAACGGCCTGAAAATTCACCCCTCCACTTT	CASSVFERPENSPLHF
TRBV5-6	-	TRBJ2-1	-	TGTGCCAGCAGCTTATTAGGGGCGGCGGCGGGCTCCTACAATGAGCAGTTCTTC	CASSLLGAAAGSYNEQFF
TRBV7-9	-	TRBJ2-3	TRBD2	TGTGCCAGCAGCCCGCCGGGGGGAGCGGTAGATACGCAGTATTTT	CASSPPGGAVDTQYF
TRBV11-2	-	TRBJ2-1	-	TGTGCCAGCAGCTCCCGACAGCGCAATGAGCAGTTCTTC	CASSSRQRNEQFF
TRBV9	-	TRBJ1-3	-	TGTGCCAGCAGCGTAAGCCTTGGAAACACCATATATTTT	CASSVSLGNTIYF
TRBV10-3	-	TRBJ1-2	-	TGTGCCATCAGTGAGATGGGACCATCTCTCTATGGCTACACCTTC	CAISEMGPSLYGYTF
TRBV6-1	once	TRBJ1-2	-	TGTGCCAGCAGTGAAGATGGGCTAGACTATGGCTACACCTTC	CASSEDGLDYGYTF
TRBV28	-	TRBJ2-5	TRBD1	TGTGCCAGCACCATACCCGGACAGGAAAAAGAGACCCAGTACTTC	CASTIPGQEKETQYF
TRBV5-4	-	TRBJ2-6	TRBD1	TGTGCCAGCAGCTCGGGACAGACCTCTGGGGCCAACGTCCTGACTTTC	CASSSGQTSGANVLTF
TRBV30	many	TRBJ1-4	-	TGTGCCTGGAGTGTAATTGAATTCGAAAAACTGTTTTTT	CAWSVIEFEKLFF
TRBV6-2/TRBV6-3	once	TRBJ1-5	-	TGTGCCAGCAGTAAGGACCAGGGTTATCAGCCCCAGCATTTT	CASSKDQGYQPQHF
TRBV11-1	-	TRBJ1-2	TRBD1	TGTGCCAGCAGCCCGGACAGGGAACAAGGCTACACCTTC	CASSPDREQGYTF
TRBV9	-	TRBJ1-6	TRBD1	TGTGCCAGCAGCACAACAGGGGTTCGTTCACCCCTCCACTTT	CASSTTGVRSPLHF
TRBV3-1/TRBV3-2	-	TRBJ1-6	TRBD1	TGTGCCAGCAGCCAAGCAGGGGGCTATAATTCACCCCTCCACTTT	CASSQAGGYNSPLHF
TRBV28	-	TRBJ2-7	TRBD1	TGTGCCAGCAGTTTGACAGGGGAGGCCTACGAGCAGTACTTC	CASSLTGEAYEQYF
TRBV28	-	TRBJ1-6	-	TGTGCCAGCAGTTTGACTTACTCCTATAATTCACCCCTCCACTTT	CASSLTYSYNSPLHF
TRBV2	-	TRBJ1-3	-	TGTGCCAGCAGTACAGTTTCTGGAAACACCATATATTTT	CASSTVSGNTIYF
TRBV6-5	-	TRBJ2-7	-	TGTGCCAGCCTCCAGCCGTCTTACGAGCAGTACTTC	CASLQPSYEQYF
TRBV15	-	TRBJ1-2	-	TGTGCCACCAGCAGAGAAGGGACGGCCGCTAACTATGGCTACACCTTC	CATSREGTAANYGYTF
TRBV2	-	TRBJ1-2	TRBD1	TGTGCCAGCAGTGGAGAGGGACAGGTTGCGGGCTACACCTTC	CASSGEGQVAGYTF
TRBV10-3	-	TRBJ2-5	-	TGTGCCATCAGTGAGTCGAGGGTCTTCCAAGAGACCCAGTACTTC	CAISESRVFQETQYF
TRBV5-6	-	TRBJ2-1	-	TGTGCCAGCAGCTTGCCCGGGTTCGGGAGTGAGCAGTTCTTC	CASSLPGFGSEQFF
TRBV27	-	TRBJ1-2	-	TGTGCCAGCAGTGGGGGCTATGGCTACACCTTC	CASSGGYGYTF
TRBV7-7	-	TRBJ2-1	TRBD1	TGTGCTAGCAGCCCAAGCAGGGGGCGCGATGAGCAGTTCTTC	CASSPSRGRDEQFF
TRBV3-1/TRBV3-2	-	TRBJ1-2	-	TGTGCCAGCAGCCCCCAGGGCCTCGTCCATGGCTACACCTTC	CASSPQGLVHGYTF
TRBV29-1	-	TRBJ1-1	TRBD1	TGCAGCGCCGGGACAGTGAACACTGAAGCTTTCTTT	CSAGTVNTEAFF
TRBV19	-	TRBJ1-1	-	TGTGCCAGTAGTATACGTGGAGGGATGAACACTGAAGCTTTCTTT	CASSIRGGMNTEAFF
TRBV20-1	-	TRBJ1-5	-	TGCAGTGCTAGTAAGACGGGGGAGCAGCCCCAGCATTTT	CSASKTGEQPQHF
TRBV5-8	-	TRBJ2-1	-	TGTGCCAGCAGCTTACATTATAACAGGGAGAGGGAGCAGTTCTTC	CASSLHYNREREQFF